The source of this TCR beta chain is a study of CD8 T cells in Susac syndrome. Findings and caveats of the study: Only a relatively small number of individuals were included in the TCR sequencing and HLA analysis.

For this clonotype: The target antigen is unknown.

The RNA input was about 0.5 to 1 ug, and it was reverse transcribed with random hexamers. With immunoSEQ multiplex PCR, TCR beta CDR3 was amplified across 54 Vbeta and 13 Jbeta. MiXCR was run by TCRdb on the immunoSEQ multiplex PCR reads, yielding one entry per CDR3 protein. The table includes just over 300,000 distinct CDR3 sequences, around 90% detected once. V was trimmed by 0 bases and J by 1 base, leaving 9 bases between them. This CDR3 contains 16 residues. Germline assignment: CDR1 LGHNA and CDR2 YSLEER. Sequencing of TCR beta covered CD8+ and CD4+ T cells obtained from blood. In contrast to the negatively isolated CD8+ and CD4+ T cells, TEMRA cells were FACS-enriched.

The sample was CD4+ T cells from PBMCs. The chain employs TRBV4-3 and TRBJ2-2; TRBD2 is a possible D gene (6 bases). The clonotype was recovered from a human donor with multiple sclerosis. CDR3 nucleotide sequence: TGCGCCAGCAGCCAAGAACCAGCGGGGAACACCGGGGAGCTGTTTTTT. It is translated as CASSQEPAGNTGELFF.